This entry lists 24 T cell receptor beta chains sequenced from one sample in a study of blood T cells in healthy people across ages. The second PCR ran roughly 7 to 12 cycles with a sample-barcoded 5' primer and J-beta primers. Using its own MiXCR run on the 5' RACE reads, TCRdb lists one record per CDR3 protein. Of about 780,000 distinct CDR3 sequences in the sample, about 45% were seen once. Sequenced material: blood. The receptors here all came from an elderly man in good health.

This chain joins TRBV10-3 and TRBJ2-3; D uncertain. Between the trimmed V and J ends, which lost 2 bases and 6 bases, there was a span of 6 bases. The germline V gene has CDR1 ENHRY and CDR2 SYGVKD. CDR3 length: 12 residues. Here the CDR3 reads CAISEGADTQYF. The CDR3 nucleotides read TGTGCCATCAGTGAGGGAGCGGATACGCAGTATTTT.

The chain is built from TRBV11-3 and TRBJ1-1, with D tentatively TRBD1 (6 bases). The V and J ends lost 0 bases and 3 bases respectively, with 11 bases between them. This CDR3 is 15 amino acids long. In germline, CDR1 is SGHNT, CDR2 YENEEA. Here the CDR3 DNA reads TGTGCCAGCAGCTTAGAAGGGGGAGCGGACACTGAAGCTTTCTTT. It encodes CASSLEGGADTEAFF.

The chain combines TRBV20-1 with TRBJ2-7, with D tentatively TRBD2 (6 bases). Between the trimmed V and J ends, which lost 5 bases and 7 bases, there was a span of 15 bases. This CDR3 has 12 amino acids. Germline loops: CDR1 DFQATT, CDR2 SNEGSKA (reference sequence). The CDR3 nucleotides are TGCAGTGCTTTCGGGAGAAACAATGAGCAGTACTTC. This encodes CSAFGRNNEQYF.

As DNA, the CDR3 is TGTGCCAGCAGCTCGGGTGTCGTCCCAGATACGCAGTATTTT. This gives the protein CASSSGVVPDTQYF. The V and J genes are TRBV11-2 and TRBJ2-3; D not certain. CDR1 and CDR2 from the germline V gene are SGHAT and FQNNGV. V lost 4 bases and J 4 bases, leaving 12 bases between the germline ends. The CDR3 contains 14 residues.

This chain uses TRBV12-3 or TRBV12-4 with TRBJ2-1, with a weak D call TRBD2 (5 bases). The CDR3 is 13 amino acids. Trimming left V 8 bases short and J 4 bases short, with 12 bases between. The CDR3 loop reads CASRGDGYNEQFF. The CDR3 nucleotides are TGTGCCAGCCGGGGAGATGGTTACAATGAGCAGTTCTTC.

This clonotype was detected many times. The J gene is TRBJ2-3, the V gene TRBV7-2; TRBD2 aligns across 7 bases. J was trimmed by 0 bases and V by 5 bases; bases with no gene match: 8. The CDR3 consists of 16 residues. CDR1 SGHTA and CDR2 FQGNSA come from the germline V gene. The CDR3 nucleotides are TGTGCCAGCAGCCCCAGGACTAGGACTAGCACAGATACGCAGTATTTT. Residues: CASSPRTRTSTDTQYF.

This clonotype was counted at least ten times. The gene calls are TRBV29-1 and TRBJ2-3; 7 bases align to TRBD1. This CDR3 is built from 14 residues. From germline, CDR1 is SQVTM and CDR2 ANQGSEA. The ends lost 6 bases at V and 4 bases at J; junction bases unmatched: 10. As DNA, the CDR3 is TGCAGCGTAACTACCGACAGGGCTGCAGATACGCAGTATTTT. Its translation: CSVTTDRAADTQYF.

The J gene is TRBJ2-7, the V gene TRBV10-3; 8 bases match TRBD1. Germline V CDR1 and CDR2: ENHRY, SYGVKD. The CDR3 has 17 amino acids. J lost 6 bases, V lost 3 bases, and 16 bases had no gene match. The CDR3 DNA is TGTGCCATCAGTGATCTCCTTGCATCAGGGGGCCGAACCGAGCAGTACTTC. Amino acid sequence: CAISDLLASGGRTEQYF.

Written as DNA, the CDR3 is TGTGCCAGCAGCATGTTAGCCGGGGAGCTGTTTTTT. Translating it yields CASSMLAGELFF. The chain is built from TRBV12-3 or TRBV12-4 and TRBJ2-2; D gene unclear. The CDR3 contains 12 residues. The germline V and J ends were trimmed by 6 bases and 6 bases, with 8 bases remaining between them.

This chain's CDR3 is CASSLRGAALDKNIQYF. CDR3 DNA: TGTGCCAGCAGTTTACGAGGGGCCGCCCTAGACAAAAACATTCAGTACTTC. The rearrangement joins TRBV12-3 or TRBV12-4 to TRBJ2-4, with D perhaps being TRBD1 or TRBD2 (5 bases each). The CDR3 totals 17 residues. V lost 2 bases and J 3 bases, leaving 17 bases between the germline ends.

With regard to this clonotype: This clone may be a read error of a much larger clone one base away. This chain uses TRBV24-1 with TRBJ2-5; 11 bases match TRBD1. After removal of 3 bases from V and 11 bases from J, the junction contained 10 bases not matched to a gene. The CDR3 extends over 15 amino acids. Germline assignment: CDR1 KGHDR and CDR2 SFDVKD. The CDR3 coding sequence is TGTGCCACCAGTGATCCCGGGACAGGGGGACTTGAGCAGTACTTC. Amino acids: CATSDPGTGGLEQYF.

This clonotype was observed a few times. CDR3 DNA: TGCGCCAGCAGCCAAGGTATAGGGTCCGATACGCAGTATTTT. This sequence encodes CASSQGIGSDTQYF. This chain links TRBV4-1 with TRBJ2-3; the D is unclear. Trimming stripped 1 base from V and 6 bases from J, with 11 bases between. In germline, CDR1 is MGHRA, CDR2 YSYEKL. The CDR3 contains 14 residues.

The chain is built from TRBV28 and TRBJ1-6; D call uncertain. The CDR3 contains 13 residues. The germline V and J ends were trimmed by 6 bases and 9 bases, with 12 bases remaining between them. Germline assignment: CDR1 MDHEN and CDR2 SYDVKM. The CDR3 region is CASSPLSISPLHF. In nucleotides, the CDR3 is TGTGCCAGCAGCCCCTTGAGCATTTCACCCCTCCACTTT.

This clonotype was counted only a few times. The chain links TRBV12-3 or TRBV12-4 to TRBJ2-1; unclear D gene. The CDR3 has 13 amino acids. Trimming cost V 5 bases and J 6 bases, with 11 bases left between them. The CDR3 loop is CASSAPGVNEQFF. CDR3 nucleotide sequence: TGTGCCAGCAGTGCGCCAGGAGTCAATGAGCAGTTCTTC.

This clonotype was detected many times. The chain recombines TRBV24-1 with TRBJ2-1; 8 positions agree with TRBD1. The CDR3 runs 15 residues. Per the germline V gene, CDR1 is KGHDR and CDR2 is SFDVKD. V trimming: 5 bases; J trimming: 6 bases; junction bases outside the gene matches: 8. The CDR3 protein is CATSVRGQGSNEQFF. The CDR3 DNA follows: TGTGCCACCAGTGTTCGAGGACAGGGAAGCAATGAGCAGTTCTTC.

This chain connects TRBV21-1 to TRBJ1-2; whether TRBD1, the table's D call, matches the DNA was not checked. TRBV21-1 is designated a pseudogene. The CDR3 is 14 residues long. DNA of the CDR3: TGTGCCAGCAGCAAAGTACAGGGACACTATGGCTACACCTTC. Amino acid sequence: CASSKVQGHYGYTF.

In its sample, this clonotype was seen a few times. DNA of the CDR3: TGCGCCAGCAGCCAAGATGGAGATAGTATGGAGACCCAGTACTTC. It encodes CASSQDGDSMETQYF. The rearrangement uses TRBV4-3 and TRBJ2-5; D is uncertain. The V end was cut by 0 bases, the J end by 5 bases, with 13 bases between. CDR1 and CDR2 from the germline V gene are LGHNA and YSLEER. The CDR3 consists of 15 residues.

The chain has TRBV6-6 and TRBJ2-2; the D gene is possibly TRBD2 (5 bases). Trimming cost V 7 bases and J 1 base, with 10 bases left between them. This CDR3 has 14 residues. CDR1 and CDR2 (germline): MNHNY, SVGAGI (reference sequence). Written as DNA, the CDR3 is TGTGCCAGCACCCACGGGGTGAACACCGGGGAGCTGTTTTTT. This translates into CASTHGVNTGELFF.

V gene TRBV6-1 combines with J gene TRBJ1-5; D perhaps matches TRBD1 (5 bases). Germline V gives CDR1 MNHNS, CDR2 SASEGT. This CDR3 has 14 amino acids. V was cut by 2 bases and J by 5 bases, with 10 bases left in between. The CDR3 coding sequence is TGTGCCAGCAGTGAAACCCGAGGGGATCAGCCCCAGCATTTT. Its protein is CASSETRGDQPQHF.

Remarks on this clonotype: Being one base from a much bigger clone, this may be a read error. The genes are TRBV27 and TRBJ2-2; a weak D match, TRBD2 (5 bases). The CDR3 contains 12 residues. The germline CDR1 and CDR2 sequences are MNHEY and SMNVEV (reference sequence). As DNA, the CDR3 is TGTGCCAGCAGTGAAAATTCCGGGAAGCTGTTTTTT. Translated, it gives CASSENSGKLFF.

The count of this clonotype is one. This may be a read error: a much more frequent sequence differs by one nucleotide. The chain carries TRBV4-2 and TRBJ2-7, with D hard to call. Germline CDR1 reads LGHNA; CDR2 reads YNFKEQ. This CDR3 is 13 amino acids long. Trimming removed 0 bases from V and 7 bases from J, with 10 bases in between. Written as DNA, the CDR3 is TGTGCCAGCAGCCAAGATACCCGAACTGAGCAGTACTTC. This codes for CASSQDTRTEQYF.

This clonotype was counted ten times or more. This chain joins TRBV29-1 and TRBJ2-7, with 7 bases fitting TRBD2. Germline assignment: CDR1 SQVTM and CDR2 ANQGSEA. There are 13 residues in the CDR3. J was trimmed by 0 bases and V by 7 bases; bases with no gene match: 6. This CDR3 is CSAVRESSYEQYF. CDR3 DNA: TGCAGCGCGGTGCGGGAGAGCTCCTACGAGCAGTACTTC.

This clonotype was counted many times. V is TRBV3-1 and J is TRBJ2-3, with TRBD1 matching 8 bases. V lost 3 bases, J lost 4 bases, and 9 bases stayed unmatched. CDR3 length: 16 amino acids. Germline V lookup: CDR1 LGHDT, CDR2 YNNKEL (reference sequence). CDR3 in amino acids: CASSHIGQGGADTQYF. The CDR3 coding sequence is TGTGCCAGCAGCCACATCGGACAGGGCGGGGCAGATACGCAGTATTTT.

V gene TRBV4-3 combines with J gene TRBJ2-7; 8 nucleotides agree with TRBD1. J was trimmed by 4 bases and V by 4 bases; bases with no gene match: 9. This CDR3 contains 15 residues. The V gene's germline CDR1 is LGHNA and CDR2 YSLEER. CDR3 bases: TGCGCCAGCAGCCTACTGACAGGGGAATCGTACGAGCAGTACTTC. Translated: CASSLLTGESYEQYF.